The subject of this entry is one T cell receptor (beta chain). Original processing notes: It was from reference gene primer amplification that nucleated cell counts were estimated. The protocol was immunoSEQ multiplex PCR, while the TCRdb copy is restricted to in-frame clones and leaves out a portion. That table furnishes V, J and clone size, whereas the DNA furnished D and trimming. The data hold over 95,000 clones, with less than 85% observed a single time. The record originates from a study of blood T cell repertoires in COVID-19. Study-wide context: The origin of the acute and convalescent COVID-19 samples was the United States, Italy and Spain. In each case, the material was cDNA or gDNA derived from T cells, B-cell-depleted T cells, or PBMCs.

Germline assignment: CDR1 MNHEY and CDR2 SMNVEV (reference sequence). Trimming took 6 bases from V and 3 from J, leaving 21 bases between them. CDR3 length: 16 residues. The rearrangement joins TRBV27 to TRBJ2-7; D perhaps matches TRBD1 (6 bases). The sequencing input was peripheral blood. The receptor was isolated from a human donor in a cohort sampled during active COVID-19. The CDR3 loop is CASSSQGPLAFYEQYF. In DNA form, the CDR3 reads TGTGCCAGCAGCTCTCAGGGGCCCCTGGCCTTCTACGAGCAGTACTTC.